This entry is about one TCR beta chain. The data stem from a study of cytomegalovirus exposure and HLA in healthy donors. Primers included in the PCR were 60 Vbeta and 13 Jbeta primers. Using immunoSEQ multiplex PCR, the repertoire was profiled, and TCRdb retains in-frame clones only, with some absent. The sample comprises 150,000 to 200,000 clones, approximately 80% of which are singletons, and roughly 2% rests with the top ten. The CDR3 sequence is 16 residues long. Per germline, CDR1 LNHDA and CDR2 SQIVND (reference sequence). The ends were cut back, 0 bases at V and 2 bases at J, with 11 bases in the middle.

The receptor was derived from a young woman in good health and CMV-seronegative. This sequence joins TRBV19 and TRBJ2-1; tentatively, D is TRBD2 (6 bases). The material sequenced was PBMCs. CDR3 amino acids: CASSIDKAGTYNEQFF. The CDR3 DNA reads TGTGCCAGTAGTATAGATAAGGCGGGAACCTACAATGAGCAGTTCTTC. Looking up the rest from reference TRBV19 and TRBJ2-1 gives the full variable domain: DGGITQSPKYLFRKEGQNVTLSCEQNLNHDAMYWYRQDPGQGLRLIYYSQIVNDFQKGDIAEGYSVSREKKESFPLTVTSAQKNPTAFYLCASSIDKAGTYNEQFFGPGTRLTVL.